Below are 4 T cell receptor beta chains sequenced from a single sample in a study of blood T cell repertoires in COVID-19. The method was immunoSEQ multiplex PCR; TCRdb's version includes in-frame clones alone and lacks a portion of them. The sample carries around 300,000 clones, about nine tenths recorded once. The sample comprised peripheral blood. The origin of the receptors is a woman under 40 with COVID-19, enrolled during active disease.

This chain joins TRBV7-6 and TRBJ2-7, with D maybe TRBD1 (5 bases). CDR1 and CDR2 (germline): SGHVS, FNYEAQ. The V and J ends lost 10 bases and 3 bases respectively, with 16 bases between them. The CDR3 sequence is 13 residues long. The CDR3: CATSLQQGYEQYF. As DNA, the CDR3 is TGTGCCACCTCACTACAGCAGGGCTACGAGCAGTACTTC.

The chain couples TRBV19 to TRBJ1-5; weak D call: TRBD1 (6 bases). Trimming shortened V by 7 bases and J by 1 base, and 14 bases separated the two germline ends. The CDR3 has 15 amino acids. The V gene's germline CDR1 is LNHDA and CDR2 SQIVND (reference sequence). The CDR3 here is CASNLRGSSNQPQHF. The CDR3 nucleotides are TGTGCCAGTAATTTGAGGGGGTCGAGCAATCAGCCCCAGCATTTT.

The rearrangement links TRBV27 to TRBJ2-7; D possibly corresponds to TRBD2 (6 bases). V was trimmed by 7 bases and J by 3 bases, leaving 19 bases between them. This CDR3 spans 15 amino acids. The germline gives CDR1 MNHEY, CDR2 SMNVEV (reference sequence). CDR3: CASTGILGGDYEQYV. The CDR3 DNA follows: TGTGCCAGCACCGGAATACTGGGGGGTGACTACGAGCAGTACGTC.

The gene calls are TRBV7-2 and TRBJ2-3; TRBD2 aligns across 12 bases. This CDR3 region has 15 residues. Losses at the gene ends were 5 bases for V and 7 bases for J; bases not matched to a gene: 7. Germline V gene sequence: CDR1 SGHTA, CDR2 FQGNSA. The DNA for the CDR3 is TGTGCCAGCAGCACGCTAGCGGGGGGGCCTAATACGCAGTATTTT. This translates into CASSTLAGGPNTQYF. The variable domain in full, with the rest retrieved from reference TRBV7-2 and TRBJ2-3, is GAGVSQSPSNKVTEKGKDVELRCDPISGHTALYWYRQSLGQGLEFLIYFQGNSAPDKSGLPSDRFSAERTGGSVSTLTIQRTQQEDSAVYLCASSTLAGGPNTQYFGPGTRLTVL.